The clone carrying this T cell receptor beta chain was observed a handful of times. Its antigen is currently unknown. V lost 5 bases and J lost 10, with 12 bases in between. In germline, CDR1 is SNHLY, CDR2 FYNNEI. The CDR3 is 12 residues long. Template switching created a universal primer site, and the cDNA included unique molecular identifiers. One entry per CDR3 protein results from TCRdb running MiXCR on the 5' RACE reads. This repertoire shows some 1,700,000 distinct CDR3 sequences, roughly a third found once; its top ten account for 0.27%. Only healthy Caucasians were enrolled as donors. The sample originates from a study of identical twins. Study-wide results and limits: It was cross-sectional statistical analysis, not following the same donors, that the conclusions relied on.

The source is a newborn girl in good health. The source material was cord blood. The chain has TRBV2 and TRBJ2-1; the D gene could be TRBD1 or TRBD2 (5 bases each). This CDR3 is CASSPGRQEQFF. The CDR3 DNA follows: TGTGCCAGCAGTCCGGGACGGCAGGAGCAGTTCTTC.